This T cell receptor (beta chain) stems from a study of CD8 T cells in ankylosing spondylitis (dated by TCRdb to 2016 to 2017). Some background on the complete study: The study profiled T cell receptor beta repertoires in healthy donors and ankylosing spondylitis patients to find disease-linked TCR variants. The whole study cohort included 90 to 120 healthy donors and some 27 ankylosing spondylitis patients. Peripheral blood was sampled, and synovial fluid was also collected from ankylosing spondylitis patients.

Regarding this clonotype: Which antigen it targets is not known. No qualities accompany the bases; no much larger clone lies one base away.

What the study reported, not specific to this receptor: Some of the motif variants had been reported before in the synovial fluid and blood of reactive arthritis patients, a finding that suggests common disease-initiation mechanisms. The disease-linked clones had a CD8+ phenotype and were found at relatively low frequencies in peripheral blood. Blood from ankylosing spondylitis patients appeared to be characterized by a TCR beta motif composed of under 10 highly homologous amino acid variants. The disease-linked clones were reported as significantly enriched in matched synovial fluid samples from ankylosing spondylitis patients.

From V the trimming removes 6 bases and from J it removes 9 bases, while the gene matches leave 15 bases of the junction unaccounted for. For CDR1 and CDR2, the germline V gene lists SQVTM and ANQGSEA. The CDR3 sequence holds 14 residues, the cysteine and phenylalanine included. CDR3 DNA is the only sequence kept; it has 42 bases, read in frame from the first base. Sequencing used an Illumina HiSeq 2500. Quantitative 5'-RACE with molecular barcodes was the method used to prepare the TCR beta libraries. Per the source publication's procedure: A new computational method based on a probabilistic model of VDJ rearrangement was used to identify disease-linked TCR variants. TCRdb passed the public sequencing reads through fastp at Q25 and MiXCR, retaining productive beta sequences. Every CDR3 protein is listed once, alongside the most common genes and DNA of its rows. These V and J calls derive from TCRdb rather than the authors' analysis. In all, the sample holds roughly 670,000 distinct CDR3 sequences, and roughly 20% of those were seen once. The ten most abundant clones make up under 20% of the sample.

This sequence uses TRBV29-1 and TRBJ2-3; TRBD2 agrees with 7 junctional bases. The sequenced sample was blood, either unsorted or a sorted T cell fraction (not recorded which). The receptor's source is a male donor with ankylosing spondylitis. CDR3 reads: CSVSEDAGVRTQYF. The DNA reads TGCAGCGTCTCCGAGGATGCGGGGGTTCGCACGCAGTATTTT.